This entry concerns a single T cell receptor (beta chain). Its antigen remains unknown. TCRdb redid the calling of the RT-PCR reads with MiXCR, one entry per CDR3 protein. The sample carries 400,000 to 650,000 distinct CDR3 sequences, 7.2% recorded once. The entry originates in a study of response to subunit inactivated influenza vaccine. V lost 7 bases, J lost 3 bases, and 9 bases stayed unmatched. The CDR3 is made up of 15 amino acids. Points from the study as a whole: Each seasonal influenza vaccination, the authors suggested, recruits few new T cells.

This rearrangement joins TRBV12-3 or TRBV12-4 to TRBJ2-3; 8 bases map to TRBD1. This TCR derives from a man aged 45-69 years who received an inactivated influenza vaccine. The material was PBMCs from blood, obtained 23 to 25 months after vaccination. Here the CDR3 reads CASTPRGQVTDTQYF. The DNA of the CDR3 is TGTGCCAGCACCCCCAGGGGGCAGGTAACAGATACGCAGTATTTT.